Below are 9 T cell receptor beta chains sequenced from a single sample in a study of blood T cell repertoires in COVID-19. The protocol was immunoSEQ multiplex PCR, while the TCRdb copy is restricted to in-frame clones and leaves out a portion. The data show approximately 230,000 clones, 65% to 85% seen once. Sequenced: peripheral blood. These receptors were obtained from a woman between 40 and 50 years old with active or convalescent COVID-19.

The rearrangement joins TRBV6-6 to TRBJ2-1; possibly TRBD1 for D (6 bases). Germline V gene lookup returns CDR1 MNHNY and CDR2 SVGAGI (reference sequence). V gave up 5 bases and J gave up 3 bases, with 17 bases separating them. The CDR3 runs to 16 residues. Here the CDR3 reads CASSPTRDTLYNEQFF. DNA of the CDR3: TGTGCCAGCAGTCCTACCCGGGACACCCTCTACAATGAGCAGTTCTTC.

J is TRBJ1-5 and V is TRBV7-9, with 11 bases identical to TRBD1. The CDR3 covers 15 residues. J gave up 4 bases and V 4 bases, and 3 bases lay outside the gene matches. CDR1 and CDR2 from the germline V gene are SEHNR and FQNEAQ (reference sequence). The DNA for the CDR3 is TGTGCCAGCAGCTGGGGGACAGGGGGGAATCAGCCCCAGCATTTT. Protein sequence: CASSWGTGGNQPQHF.

The V gene is TRBV9, the J gene TRBJ1-5; no reliable D call. V gave up 4 bases and J gave up 3 bases, with 11 bases separating them. Germline CDR1 SGDLS, CDR2 YYNGEE. This CDR3 spans 14 amino acids. CDR3: CASSPTTDNQPQHF. CDR3 DNA: TGTGCCAGCAGCCCGACTACCGACAATCAGCCCCAGCATTTT.

The gene calls are TRBV9 and TRBJ2-3; 9 bases are shared with TRBD2. Germline CDR1 and CDR2: SGDLS and YYNGEE. The CDR3 is 13 residues long. The trim removed 4 bases at V and 7 bases at J, leaving 4 bases unmatched. The CDR3 DNA reads as TGTGCCAGCAGCCCGCTAGCGGGGTATACGCAGTATTTT. This translates into CASSPLAGYTQYF.

The V call is TRBV3-1 (or the pseudogene TRBV3-2), the J call TRBJ2-3; possible D gene TRBD2, 5 bases. Trimming removed 5 bases from V and 4 bases from J, with 10 bases in between. The CDR3 spans 13 residues. The germline V gene encodes CDR1 LGHDT and CDR2 YNNKEL (reference sequence). CDR3: CASSIGVADTQYF. For the CDR3, the DNA is TGTGCCAGCAGCATCGGGGTAGCAGATACGCAGTATTTT.

The chain has TRBV2 and TRBJ1-1, with D tentatively TRBD1 (5 bases). V shed 5 bases and J shed 8 bases, with 12 bases lying between them. In germline, CDR1 is SNHLY, CDR2 FYNNEI. The CDR3 is made up of 12 amino acids. CDR3 nucleotides: TGTGCCAGCAGTCCAAGGGGCCAGGAAGCTTTCTTT. Translated: CASSPRGQEAFF.

The rearrangement uses TRBV12-3 or TRBV12-4 and TRBJ2-7; TRBD2 agrees at 8 bases. This CDR3 is 13 amino acids long. V shed 8 bases, J shed 2 bases, and the junction held 5 bases outside the gene matches. CDR3 in amino acids: CASAAGGTYEQYF. CDR3 DNA sequence: TGTGCCAGCGCGGCGGGGGGTACCTACGAGCAGTACTTC.

This clone was picked up a small number of times. This rearrangement joins TRBV6-1 to TRBJ1-3, with D unresolved. The CDR3 covers 17 residues. V was clipped by 7 bases and J by 0 bases, with 19 bases between them. Germline V lookup: CDR1 MNHNS, CDR2 SASEGT. The CDR3 is CASTETGGSLSGNTIYF. DNA of the CDR3: TGTGCCAGCACTGAGACGGGAGGGTCTCTCTCTGGAAACACCATATATTTT.

The chain combines TRBV10-3 with TRBJ1-1; D uncertain. V lost 11 bases to trimming and J lost 1 base, with 17 bases between them. This CDR3 is 14 amino acids long. Germline-derived CDR1 and CDR2 are ENHRY and SYGVKD. CDR3 protein: CAVRDPGKNTEAFF. As DNA, the CDR3 is TGTGCCGTCCGCGATCCGGGGAAGAACACTGAAGCTTTCTTT.